This TCR beta chain comes out of a study of graft-versus-host responses after intestinal transplantation. Overall study: Once they had received anti-thymocyte globulin induction, all recipients took tacrolimus and steroids for around three years.

The count of this clone is one. The antigen remains undetermined. Trimming took off 3 bases at V and 11 bases at J, with 19 bases between the two ends. CDR1 and CDR2 (germline): MDHEN, SYDVKM. The CDR3 has 14 amino acids. Study-wide results and caveats: Elevated graft-versus-host to host-versus-graft clonal ratios in allografts were recorded for patients with graft-donor T cell macrochimerism. Investigators detected GvH clones in recipient marrow, with some emerging earlier in ileum or blood.

Sequencing was performed with immunoSEQ multiplex PCR; in TCRdb, only in-frame clones are kept and a portion is missing. The sample lists tens of thousands of clones, over 90% occurring once. The genes are TRBV28 and TRBJ2-5, with TRBD1 as a possible D gene (6 bases). The receptor comes from a human donor who was the organ donor for an intestinal transplant. The material sequenced was unstimulated CD4+ T cells sorted from spleen or lymph node cells, taken before transplant. The CDR3 loop is CASSFYPRGGEQYF. DNA of the CDR3: TGTGCCAGCAGTTTCTACCCCAGGGGTGGGGAGCAGTACTTC.